Below, 20 T cell receptor beta chains from the same sample are listed, as sequenced in a study of human T cells and chemical hapten exposure. Each CDR3 protein gets one entry after TCRdb re-called the RACE reads with MiXCR. The data contain 89,000 or so distinct CDR3 sequences, about 8% of them singletons. The time point here: pre-sensitization, week 0. The treatment was: therapeutic diphenylcyclopropenone sensitization with weekly scalp DPC. Sample: whole blood, taken in connection with sensitization to the hapten diphenylcyclopropenone (DPC). The receptors shown here come from a man aged 35 to 55 with alopecia areata. Some clones in this sample may be carry-over from other donors' samples.

This clonotype was counted many times. The rearrangement joins TRBV4-2 to TRBJ1-3; D remains ambiguous. Germline V gene data show CDR1 as LGHNA and CDR2 as YNFKEQ. This CDR3 spans 15 amino acids. V lost 4 bases and J 2 bases, leaving 12 bases between the germline ends. In nucleotides, the CDR3 is TGTGCCAGCAGCCCTAGGTTGGTCCCTGGAAACACCATATATTTT. Encoded protein: CASSPRLVPGNTIYF.

This clonotype was recorded a few times. The CDR3 protein is CASSQVDLDGYTF. The CDR3 bases are TGTGCCAGCAGCCAAGTAGATCTCGATGGCTACACCTTC. This chain joins TRBV3-1 and TRBJ1-2; D remains unclear. From germline, CDR1 is LGHDT and CDR2 YNNKEL (reference sequence). V lost 1 base and J lost 6, with 9 bases in between. The CDR3 consists of 13 residues.

This clonotype was recorded at least ten times. The CDR3 nucleotides are TGCAGCGCCGCAGCTCGGGATTCCACTGAAGCTTTCTTT. Its protein is CSAAARDSTEAFF. This chain uses TRBV29-1 with TRBJ1-1, with no clear D. Trimming shortened V by 7 bases and J by 4 bases, and 16 bases separated the two germline ends. Germline V gene data show CDR1 as SQVTM and CDR2 as ANQGSEA. This CDR3 contains 13 residues.

This clonotype has at least ten counts. The J gene is TRBJ2-4, the V gene TRBV29-1; the D gene is possibly TRBD1 (6 bases). Per germline, CDR1 SQVTM and CDR2 ANQGSEA. The V gene lost 7 bases and the J gene lost 6 bases, with 10 bases spanning the gap. The CDR3 consists of 11 residues. CDR3 protein: CSGGHLNIQYF. In DNA form, the CDR3 reads TGCAGCGGGGGACACTTAAACATTCAGTACTTC.

The chain has TRBV19 and TRBJ2-2, with D uncertain. The CDR3 consists of 13 residues. CDR1 is LNHDA and CDR2 is SQIVND in the germline V gene (reference sequence). The V end lost 7 bases, the J end lost 4 bases, and 10 bases lay between the germline ends. The CDR3: CASTLFGTGELFF. The CDR3 DNA reads TGTGCCAGTACCCTATTTGGCACCGGGGAGCTGTTTTTT.

Only a few counts were recorded for this clonotype. The chain employs TRBV6-2 or TRBV6-3 and TRBJ1-1, with a tentative D call TRBD1 (5 bases). The CDR3 extends over 15 amino acids. V was shortened by 7 bases and J by 6 bases, with 21 bases between the two germline ends. The germline CDR1 and CDR2 sequences are MNHEY and SVGEGT. CDR3 amino acids: CASTTGDRLPSEAFF. Here the CDR3 DNA reads TGTGCCAGCACCACAGGAGATAGGTTGCCTTCTGAAGCTTTCTTT.

The genes are TRBV27 and TRBJ2-1; 8 bases map to TRBD2. The germline CDR1 and CDR2 sequences are MNHEY and SMNVEV (reference sequence). V lost 7 bases, J lost 8 bases, and 7 bases stayed unmatched. The CDR3 sequence is 13 residues long. The CDR3 loop reads CASKQRETDEQFF. In DNA, the CDR3 is TGTGCCAGCAAGCAGCGGGAGACCGATGAGCAGTTCTTC.

This clonotype showed up many times. V gene TRBV2 combines with J gene TRBJ2-5; no definite D call. This CDR3 region has 10 residues. The germline V gene encodes CDR1 SNHLY and CDR2 FYNNEI. The germline V and J ends were trimmed by 5 bases and 4 bases, with 2 bases remaining between them. The DNA of the CDR3 is TGTGCCAGCAGTCGAGAGACCCAGTACTTC. This translates into CASSRETQYF.

The chain combines TRBV10-3 with TRBJ2-5; D might be TRBD2 (6 bases). The CDR3 consists of 16 residues. Germline V gene data show CDR1 as ENHRY and CDR2 as SYGVKD. Between the trimmed V and J ends, which lost 1 base and 1 base, there was a span of 13 bases. CDR3 in DNA: TGTGCCATCAGTGAGTTTATTTGGGACTCCCAAGAGACCCAGTACTTC. This encodes CAISEFIWDSQETQYF.

V gene TRBV20-1 combines with J gene TRBJ2-3; D unresolved. V lost 7 bases, J lost 0 bases, and 8 bases lay in between. This CDR3 has 12 amino acids. Per the germline V gene, CDR1 is DFQATT and CDR2 is SNEGSKA (reference sequence). CDR3 region: CSVWGSTDTQYF. CDR3 in DNA: TGCAGTGTATGGGGTAGCACAGATACGCAGTATTTT.

This sequence joins TRBV19 and TRBJ1-2; unclear D gene. Between the trimmed V and J ends, which lost 8 bases and 1 base, there was a span of 14 bases. The CDR3 contains 14 residues. Germline V gives CDR1 LNHDA, CDR2 SQIVND (reference sequence). This chain's CDR3 is CASRTATFNYGYTF. Here the CDR3 DNA reads TGTGCCAGTCGGACGGCAACCTTTAACTATGGCTACACCTTC.

The rearrangement links TRBV2 to TRBJ2-7, with D tentatively TRBD1 (5 bases). V lost 4 bases, J lost 0 bases, and 13 bases lay in between. The CDR3 consists of 15 residues. CDR1 is SNHLY, CDR2 FYNNEI, per germline. This chain's CDR3 is CASSGTGAFSYEQYF. Here the CDR3 DNA reads TGTGCCAGCAGTGGAACAGGAGCTTTCTCCTACGAGCAGTACTTC.

Ten or more counts support this clonotype. The chain links TRBV7-6 to TRBJ2-5; no clear D gene. This CDR3 comprises 15 residues. V was cut by 0 bases and J by 1 base, with 9 bases left in between. Germline-derived CDR1 and CDR2 are SGHVS and FNYEAQ. The CDR3 sequence is CASSLALRAQETQYF. Written as DNA, the CDR3 is TGTGCCAGCAGCTTAGCGCTTCGGGCCCAAGAGACCCAGTACTTC.

DNA for the CDR3: TGTGCCAGCAGTTACTCCCCGGGGACTCGATCCTTTAATAGCAATCAGCCCCAGCATTTT. It codes for CASSYSPGTRSFNSNQPQHF. This sequence joins TRBV6-2 or TRBV6-3 and TRBJ1-5; TRBD1 is a possible D gene (5 bases). Germline lookup yields CDR1 MNHEY and CDR2 SVGEGT. Deletions cut 0 bases from V and 0 bases from J, with 21 bases between. This CDR3 has 20 amino acids.

This clonotype was recorded at least ten times. The V call is TRBV27, the J call TRBJ1-2; TRBD1 might be the D (6 bases). This CDR3 contains 12 residues. CDR1 and CDR2 (germline): MNHEY, SMNVEV (reference sequence). Trimming cost V 7 bases and J 3 bases, with 9 bases left between them. The CDR3 here is CASKTGHYGYTF. DNA of the CDR3: TGTGCCAGCAAGACAGGCCACTATGGCTACACCTTC.

This clonotype was seen a handful of times. The V call is TRBV19, the J call TRBJ2-1; D is perhaps TRBD1 (6 bases). The CDR3 consists of 11 residues. V dropped 3 bases and J dropped 10 bases, with 7 bases sitting between them. Germline V CDR1 and CDR2: LNHDA, SQIVND (reference sequence). CDR3 coding DNA: TGTGCCAGTAGTATTAGGGGGGAGCAGTTCTTC. Its translation is CASSIRGEQFF.

The rearrangement uses TRBV6-4 and TRBJ1-2; D remains unclear. CDR3 length equals 12 residues. CDR1 is MRHNA, CDR2 SNTAGT, per germline. V shed 3 bases and J shed 4 bases, with 6 bases lying between them. The CDR3 region has the DNA TGTGCCAGCAGTGAAGGCGGCTATGGCTACACCTTC. Amino acids: CASSEGGYGYTF.

The chain links TRBV7-9 to TRBJ2-2; the D gene is possibly TRBD1 (6 bases). Germline CDR1 is SEHNR and CDR2 is FQNEAQ (reference sequence). V was trimmed by 2 bases and J by 1 base, leaving 11 bases between them. The CDR3 sequence is 16 residues long. CDR3 nucleotide sequence: TGTGCCAGCAGCTTACAGGGGAGAATGAACACCGGGGAGCTGTTTTTT. Encoded protein: CASSLQGRMNTGELFF.

In its sample, this clonotype was seen a few times. This chain joins TRBV6-2 or TRBV6-3 and TRBJ1-1; D ambiguous. The germline CDR1 and CDR2 sequences are MNHEY and SVGEGT. This CDR3 contains 12 residues. The V end was cut by 10 bases, the J end by 1 base, with 10 bases between. CDR3 coding DNA: TGTGCCACACGGGAGTGGAACACTGAAGCTTTCTTT. It encodes CATREWNTEAFF.

The chain recombines TRBV6-6 with TRBJ2-1; TRBD2 is a possible D gene (5 bases). The CDR3 is 14 residues long. Trimming pared 5 bases from V and 5 bases from J, leaving 13 bases between. CDR1 and CDR2 (germline): MNHNY, SVGAGI (reference sequence). The CDR3 reads CASSIRTENNEQFF. CDR3 nucleotides: TGTGCCAGCAGTATCCGGACTGAGAACAATGAGCAGTTCTTC.